Presented here are 26 T cell receptor beta chains from one specimen sequenced in a study of blood T cell repertoires in COVID-19. TCRdb's table, derived via immunoSEQ multiplex PCR, lists solely in-frame clones and lacks some. This table holds fewer than 70,000 clones, about 80% found once. Material: peripheral blood. The receptors were sampled from a man in his thirties or forties with COVID-19, enrolled during active disease.

This rearrangement joins TRBV2 to TRBJ1-6; D gene uncertain. V lost 8 bases, J lost 9 bases, and 11 bases lay in between. The germline gives CDR1 SNHLY, CDR2 FYNNEI. The CDR3 extends over 12 amino acids. The CDR3 here is CASGGSSSPLHF. The CDR3 DNA follows: TGTGCCAGCGGCGGATCCTCTTCACCCCTCCACTTT.

The chain joins TRBV5-6 to TRBJ2-2; D call uncertain. V was shortened by 0 bases and J by 3 bases, with 6 bases between the two germline ends. Germline V gene data show CDR1 as SGHDT and CDR2 as YYEEEE. The CDR3 is 14 residues long. The CDR3 sequence: CASSLVSDTGELFF. In nucleotides, the CDR3 is TGTGCCAGCAGCTTGGTATCGGACACCGGGGAGCTGTTTTTT.

J is TRBJ2-3 and V is TRBV28, with 8 bases identical to TRBD2. V shed 0 bases, J shed 1 base, and the junction held 9 bases outside the gene matches. The CDR3 length is 18 residues. Per germline, CDR1 MDHEN and CDR2 SYDVKM. As DNA, the CDR3 is TGTGCCAGCAGTTTATGGGGTGGCGGCGGGGGGCGCACAGATACGCAGTATTTT. Residues: CASSLWGGGGGRTDTQYF.

This clone has just a few counts. V gene TRBV11-1 combines with J gene TRBJ2-5; tentative D call: TRBD1 (5 bases). Per the germline V gene, CDR1 is SGHAT and CDR2 is FQDESV (reference sequence). Trimming removed 5 bases from V and 2 bases from J, with 12 bases in between. The CDR3 totals 14 residues. CDR3 in amino acids: CASSQRQWQETQYF. CDR3 sequence (DNA): TGTGCCAGCAGCCAACGACAGTGGCAAGAGACCCAGTACTTC.

V usage is TRBV4-2 and J usage is TRBJ2-3; 9 bases map to TRBD1. Germline V gives CDR1 LGHNA, CDR2 YNFKEQ. J was trimmed by 7 bases and V by 2 bases; bases with no gene match: 7. The CDR3 spans 15 residues. DNA of the CDR3: TGTGCCAGCAGCCAAATGGGGACAGGGAAAAATACGCAGTATTTT. The encoded protein is CASSQMGTGKNTQYF.

This clone was recorded a few times. The genes are TRBV12-5 and TRBJ2-2; 11 positions match TRBD1. Germline-derived CDR1 and CDR2 are LGHNT and FRNRAP. The CDR3 covers 17 residues. Germline trimming cut 0 bases from V and 4 bases from J; bases unmatched to any gene: 4. The CDR3 spells CASGLVLGQGVTGELFF. The CDR3 nucleotides are TGTGCTAGTGGTTTGGTTCTGGGACAGGGGGTCACCGGGGAGCTGTTTTTT.

This clone was found a few times. This chain joins TRBV5-1 and TRBJ1-1; the D gene is possibly TRBD1 (5 bases). The CDR3 spans 14 residues. Trimming took off 1 base at V and 9 bases at J, with 16 bases between the two ends. Germline V gene sequence: CDR1 SGHRS, CDR2 YFSETQ. The CDR3 protein is CASSLTDGQGQAFF. CDR3 DNA: TGCGCCAGCAGCTTGACGGATGGGCAGGGTCAAGCTTTCTTT.

This clone was seen only once. The chain employs TRBV5-1 and TRBJ2-5, with 7 bases aligning to TRBD1. V dropped 4 bases and J dropped 4; count of bases not matched to a gene: 7. The CDR3 runs 14 residues. CDR1 is SGHRS and CDR2 is YFSETQ in the germline V gene. CDR3 nucleotide sequence: TGCGCCAGCAGCGGTACAGGGGAAGCAGAGACCCAGTACTTC. Its translation: CASSGTGEAETQYF.

This chain uses TRBV7-9 with TRBJ2-5; 7 positions agree with TRBD1. The CDR3 runs to 15 residues. Germline CDR1 is SEHNR and CDR2 is FQNEAQ (reference sequence). The J segment lost 2 bases and the V segment lost 3 bases, leaving 6 bases of the junction unmatched. The CDR3 nucleotides are TGTGCCAGCAGCTTCGATCACAGGGGACAAGAGACCCAGTACTTC. This gives the protein CASSFDHRGQETQYF.

Only a few counts were recorded for this clone. This chain links TRBV7-9 with TRBJ1-2; tentatively, D is TRBD1 (6 bases). The V end lost 5 bases, the J end lost 4 bases, and 14 bases lay between the germline ends. The CDR3 extends over 14 amino acids. Germline lookup yields CDR1 SEHNR and CDR2 FQNEAQ (reference sequence). The CDR3 nucleotides read TGTGCCAGCAGCCCCACTACAGGGCCCTATGGCTACACCTTC. It is translated as CASSPTTGPYGYTF.

The V call is TRBV29-1, the J call TRBJ2-3; 12 bases are a match to TRBD2. This CDR3 is 16 amino acids long. Germline values: CDR1 SQVTM, CDR2 ANQGSEA. V lost 4 bases and J lost 2; bases outside the gene matches: 7. CDR3 in amino acids: CSVAALAGGPTDTQYF. The CDR3 DNA reads TGCAGCGTTGCCGCCCTAGCGGGAGGGCCCACAGATACGCAGTATTTT.

The J gene is TRBJ2-7, the V gene TRBV20-1; 7 bases are shared with TRBD1. CDR3 size: 10 residues. Per the germline V gene, CDR1 is DFQATT and CDR2 is SNEGSKA (reference sequence). Trimming removed 6 bases from V and 7 bases from J; junction bases left unmatched: 3. CDR3 nucleotide sequence: TGCAGTGCCCTGGACAGGGAGCAGTACTTC. Protein: CSALDREQYF.

The chain links TRBV15 to TRBJ2-3; D is possibly TRBD2 (7 bases). The CDR3 extends over 15 amino acids. Germline V gene sequence: CDR1 LNHNV, CDR2 YYDKDF (reference sequence). V was trimmed by 7 bases and J by 2 bases, leaving 16 bases between them. The CDR3 here is CATTPGGSNTDTQYF. The CDR3 DNA reads TGTGCCACCACCCCGGGGGGCAGCAACACAGATACGCAGTATTTT.

In DNA, the CDR3 is TGTGCTAGTGGTTTGGACGGGGGGACCGGGGAGCTGTTTTTT. It codes for CASGLDGGTGELFF. The chain links TRBV12-5 to TRBJ2-2; TRBD2 agrees at 7 bases. There are 14 residues in the CDR3. With V trimmed by 1 base and J by 5 bases, 1 base remained unmatched. CDR1 LGHNT and CDR2 FRNRAP come from the germline V gene.

J is TRBJ2-2 and V is TRBV28; D remains ambiguous. The V and J ends lost 3 bases and 0 bases respectively, with 11 bases between them. The CDR3 has 16 amino acids. Germline CDR1 MDHEN, CDR2 SYDVKM. The CDR3 loop reads CASSFSPPANTGELFF. CDR3 nucleotides: TGTGCCAGCAGTTTCTCCCCCCCAGCGAACACCGGGGAGCTGTTTTTT. The full variable domain, rest sourced from reference TRBV28 and TRBJ2-2, is DVKVTQSSRYLVKRTGEKVFLECVQDMDHENMFWYRQDPGLGLRLIYFSYDVKMKEKGDIPEGYSVSREKKERFSLILESASTNQTSMYLCASSFSPPANTGELFFGEGSRLTVL.

The rearrangement joins TRBV7-9 to TRBJ2-7; tentatively, D is TRBD1 (6 bases). CDR3 length equals 14 residues. Per the germline V gene, CDR1 is SEHNR and CDR2 is FQNEAQ (reference sequence). V lost 5 bases to trimming and J lost 4 bases, with 15 bases between them. Here the CDR3 reads CASSVAGTKYEQYF. The CDR3 DNA is TGTGCCAGCAGCGTGGCCGGGACAAAATACGAGCAGTACTTC.

The chain employs TRBV6-5 and TRBJ1-4; no firm D call. Germline-derived CDR1 and CDR2 are MNHEY and SVGAGI. The V end lost 6 bases, the J end lost 8 bases, and 16 bases lay between the germline ends. CDR3 length: 14 amino acids. The CDR3 spells CASSARGRGEKLFF. The CDR3 nucleotides are TGTGCCAGCAGCGCCCGCGGGCGAGGGGAAAAACTGTTTTTT.

The chain couples TRBV4-3 to TRBJ2-7; possible D gene TRBD2, 6 bases. V was trimmed by 4 bases and J by 7 bases, leaving 20 bases between them. Germline values: CDR1 LGHNA, CDR2 YSLEER. CDR3 length: 15 amino acids. The DNA for the CDR3 is TGCGCCAGCAGCCCCCACGGGGGTGGGGTATCGGAGCAGTACTTC. Translation gives CASSPHGGGVSEQYF.

This clone was recorded once. The genes are TRBV6-2 or TRBV6-3 and TRBJ1-1; D uncertain. Germline V gene lookup returns CDR1 MNHEY and CDR2 SVGEGT. The V end was cut by 5 bases, the J end by 1 base, with 8 bases between. The CDR3 is 13 residues long. The CDR3 sequence is CASSKLENTEAFF. The CDR3, as DNA: TGTGCCAGCAGTAAACTTGAGAACACTGAAGCTTTCTTT.

This clone was counted between two and nine times. This chain links TRBV30 with TRBJ1-5, with 7 positions matching TRBD1. From germline, CDR1 is GTSNPN and CDR2 SVGIG (reference sequence). The CDR3 contains 13 residues. V was pared by 1 base and J by 7 bases, with 4 bases of the junction left unmatched. The CDR3 nucleotides are TGTGCCTGGAGTGACCAGGGGGACCAGCCCCAGCATTTT. It codes for CAWSDQGDQPQHF.

The chain is built from TRBV5-1 and TRBJ2-1; 9 bases line up with TRBD1. The junction had 2 bases not matched to a gene; V was cut back by 5 bases and J by 5 bases. The CDR3 has 13 amino acids. Per the germline V gene, CDR1 is SGHRS and CDR2 is YFSETQ. CDR3 loop: CASRQGANNEQFF. The DNA for the CDR3 is TGCGCCAGCAGACAGGGGGCGAACAATGAGCAGTTCTTC.

The chain is built from TRBV28 and TRBJ2-7; maybe TRBD2 (6 bases). V was shortened by 7 bases and J by 4 bases, with 11 bases between the two germline ends. Germline V lookup: CDR1 MDHEN, CDR2 SYDVKM. CDR3 length equals 12 residues. In DNA form, the CDR3 reads TGTGCCAGCATGCGGGGCTCGTACGAGCAGTACTTC. Encoded protein: CASMRGSYEQYF.

The chain has TRBV6-1 and TRBJ1-6, with unresolved D. CDR1 MNHNS and CDR2 SASEGT come from the germline V gene. This CDR3 is built from 14 residues. V gave up 3 bases and J gave up 6 bases, with 9 bases separating them. This CDR3 reads CASSDSFRNSPLHF. CDR3 nucleotide sequence: TGTGCCAGCAGTGACAGTTTTCGTAATTCACCCCTCCACTTT.

The rearrangement joins TRBV6-2 or TRBV6-3 to TRBJ1-1; D is perhaps TRBD1 (5 bases). Germline V CDR1 and CDR2: MNHEY, SVGEGT. The CDR3 consists of 14 residues. The germline V and J ends were trimmed by 2 bases and 4 bases, with 11 bases remaining between them. The DNA of the CDR3 is TGTGCCAGCAGTTACGTCGGGGGAACCACTGAAGCTTTCTTT. Encoded protein: CASSYVGGTTEAFF.

This rearrangement joins TRBV6-5 to TRBJ2-3; possibly TRBD2 for D (7 bases). CDR3 size: 14 residues. Germline loops: CDR1 MNHEY, CDR2 SVGAGI. Trimming took 6 bases from V and 5 from J, leaving 15 bases between them. This chain's CDR3 is CASSGGGGGDTQYF. The CDR3 DNA reads as TGTGCCAGCAGCGGGGGAGGGGGAGGAGATACGCAGTATTTT.

Concerning this clone itself: Other DNA variants within this sample encode the same CDR3. The CDR3 DNA sequence: TGTGCCAGCAGTTACGGGGGCAGCAACACTGAAGCTTTCTTT. Its translation: CASSYGGSNTEAFF. The gene calls are TRBV6-5 and TRBJ1-1, with D maybe TRBD1 (6 bases). The V and J ends lost 2 bases and 2 bases respectively, with 9 bases between them. This CDR3 region has 14 residues. The germline V gene encodes CDR1 MNHEY and CDR2 SVGAGI.